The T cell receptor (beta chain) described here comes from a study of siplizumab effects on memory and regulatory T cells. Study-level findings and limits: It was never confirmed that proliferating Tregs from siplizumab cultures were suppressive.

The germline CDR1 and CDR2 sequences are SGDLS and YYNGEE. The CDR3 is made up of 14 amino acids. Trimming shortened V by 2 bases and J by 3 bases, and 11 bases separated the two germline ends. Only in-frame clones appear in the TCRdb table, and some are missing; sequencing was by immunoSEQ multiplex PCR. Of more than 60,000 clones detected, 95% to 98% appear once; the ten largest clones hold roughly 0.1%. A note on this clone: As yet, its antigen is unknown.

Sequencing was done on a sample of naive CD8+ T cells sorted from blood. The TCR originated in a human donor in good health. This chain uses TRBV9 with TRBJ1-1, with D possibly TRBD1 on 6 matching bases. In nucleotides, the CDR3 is TGTGCCAGCAGCGTTCGGGGGGCGGACACTGAAGCTTTCTTT. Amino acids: CASSVRGADTEAFF.